A single sample is the source of the 13 T cell receptor beta chains below, sequenced in a study of metastatic and nonmetastatic thyroid tumors (TCRdb year 2020). Before undergoing thyroid surgery, none of the patients had been given any kind of treatment. The method was PCR. Instrument used: Illumina HiSeq 4000. TCRdb trimmed public reads at Q25 via fastp, called clones via MiXCR and kept in-frame beta chains. The sample includes fewer than 50,000 clones, with about 16% observed a single time. Roughly 20% of the sample lies in the top ten. Sequencing was carried out using blood. The source of these receptors is a female donor with papillary thyroid cancer or a benign thyroid nodule (not recorded which). Some clones in this sample may be carry-over from other donors' samples.

This clone showed up many times. The rearrangement links TRBV18 to TRBJ1-5; D perhaps matches TRBD1 (5 bases). From germline, CDR1 is KGHSH and CDR2 LQKENI. The CDR3 is 16 residues long. V shed 4 bases and J shed 4 bases, with 17 bases lying between them. As DNA, the CDR3 is TGTGCCAGCTCACGGCGAGGGGAAGTGGGGAATCAGCCCCAGCATTTT. Encoded protein: CASSRRGEVGNQPQHF.

This clone was seen many times. The rearrangement links TRBV29-1 to TRBJ2-7, with 9 bases identical to TRBD2. This CDR3 contains 15 residues. V was pared by 2 bases and J by 2 bases, with 7 bases of the junction left unmatched. CDR1 SQVTM and CDR2 ANQGSEA come from the germline V gene. DNA of the CDR3: TGCAGCGTTGAACTTCTAGCGGGAACGACCTACGAGCAGTACTTC. Translated: CSVELLAGTTYEQYF.

This clone occurred a few times. At one end, the junction sequence differs from germline, possibly due to a read error. This chain connects TRBV25-1 to TRBJ1-6; D is ambiguous. CDR1 MGHDK and CDR2 SYGVNS come from the germline V gene. The CDR3 loop spans 14 amino acids. The CDR3: CASSSLTYNSPLHF. As DNA, the CDR3 is TGCGCCAGCAGTTCTTTGACCTATAATTCACCCCTCCACTTT.

This clone came up many times. The J gene is TRBJ2-7, the V gene TRBV27; D gene ambiguous. V shed 5 bases and J shed 7 bases, with 21 bases lying between them. Germline assignment: CDR1 MNHEY and CDR2 SMNVEV (reference sequence). This CDR3 has 15 amino acids. CDR3 in DNA: TGTGCCAGCAGTCCCCTCCTCGACCAACCCTGGGAGCAGTACTTC. Translating gives CASSPLLDQPWEQYF.

This clone was seen at least ten times. The genes are TRBV6-1 and TRBJ1-5; 7 bases match TRBD1. Trimming removed 2 bases from V and 4 bases from J; junction bases left unmatched: 5. Germline values: CDR1 MNHNS, CDR2 SASEGT. CDR3 length equals 15 residues. CDR3 coding DNA: TGTGCCAGCAGTGAATGGGGACAGATTAATCAGCCCCAGCATTTT. Its protein product is CASSEWGQINQPQHF.

Remarks on this clone: A much larger clone differs from this one at a single base, so this may be a read error. J is TRBJ2-3 and V is TRBV7-3; 12 nucleotides align to TRBD2. Germline CDR1 SGHTA, CDR2 FQGTGA. The CDR3 has 17 amino acids. The V gene end was trimmed by 5 bases and the J gene end by 5 bases; junction bases not matched to a gene: 11. For the CDR3, the DNA is TGTGCCAGCAGCCCCCCCGTTTCTAGCGGGAGGGAAGATACGCAGTATTTT. Amino acids: CASSPPVSSGREDTQYF.

The V gene is TRBV5-1, the J gene TRBJ1-4; D gene uncertain. V dropped 4 bases and J dropped 0 bases, with 10 bases sitting between them. Germline assignment: CDR1 SGHRS and CDR2 YFSETQ. The CDR3 contains 15 residues. CDR3 loop: CASSPLPTTNEKLFF. CDR3 bases: TGCGCCAGCAGCCCCCTGCCAACAACTAATGAAAAACTGTTTTTT. The entire variable domain, with the rest obtained from reference TRBV5-1 and TRBJ1-4, is as follows: KAGVTQTPRYLIKTRGQQVTLSCSPISGHRSVSWYQQTPGQGLQFLFEYFSETQRNKGNFPGRFSGRQFSNSRSEMNVSTLELGDSALYLCASSPLPTTNEKLFFGSGTQLSVL.

This clone was recorded many times. The rearrangement uses TRBV11-1 and TRBJ1-1; the D gene is possibly TRBD1 (5 bases). V was cut by 6 bases and J by 0 bases, with 11 bases left in between. CDR3 size: 14 residues. In germline, CDR1 is SGHAT, CDR2 FQDESV (reference sequence). The CDR3 DNA is TGTGCCAGCAGGACGACAGCTATGAACACTGAAGCTTTCTTT. Translation gives CASRTTAMNTEAFF.

CDR3 sequence (DNA): TGTGCCAGTACCCAATCAAGGGTGGGCAATTCACCCCTCCACTTT. Its protein is CASTQSRVGNSPLHF. The rearrangement joins TRBV19 to TRBJ1-6, with no clear D. The CDR3 contains 15 residues. CDR1 LNHDA and CDR2 SQIVND come from the germline V gene (reference sequence). V was cut by 7 bases and J by 7 bases, with 17 bases left in between.

In its sample, this clone was seen a few times. The gene calls are TRBV27 and TRBJ2-7, with D tentatively TRBD2 (6 bases). This CDR3 comprises 12 residues. The V end lost 6 bases, the J end lost 5 bases, and 11 bases lay between the germline ends. Germline assignment: CDR1 MNHEY and CDR2 SMNVEV (reference sequence). CDR3 region: CASRKSGDEQYF. CDR3 nucleotides: TGTGCCAGCAGGAAGTCGGGAGACGAGCAGTACTTC.

This chain uses TRBV4-2 with TRBJ1-5, with unresolved D. Germline V CDR1 and CDR2: LGHNA, YNFKEQ. V was cut by 0 bases and J by 0 bases, with 6 bases left in between. The CDR3 contains 15 residues. This chain's CDR3 is CASSQDLASNQPQHF. CDR3 coding DNA: TGTGCCAGCAGCCAAGATTTGGCTAGCAATCAGCCCCAGCATTTT.

This clone has ten or more counts. The rearrangement links TRBV20-1 to TRBJ2-3, with D maybe TRBD2 (6 bases). The CDR3 extends over 15 amino acids. V was pared by 4 bases and J by 4 bases, with 18 bases between. The germline V gene has CDR1 DFQATT and CDR2 SNEGSKA (reference sequence). For the CDR3, the DNA is TGCAGTGCTACGACACTAGCCAACAGCGCAGATACGCAGTATTTT. It specifies CSATTLANSADTQYF.

In this sample, this clone turned up a few times. This could be a read error, since a much larger clone is one nucleotide away. Other DNA sequences within the sample encode an identical CDR3. The genes are TRBV7-3 and TRBJ2-2, with D unresolved. The germline CDR1 and CDR2 sequences are SGHTA and FQGTGA. The CDR3 spans 13 residues. The CDR3 DNA sequence: TGTGCCAGCAGCTTCCTGGTAACCGGAGAGCTGTTTTTT. It encodes CASSFLVTGELFF.